This T cell receptor (beta chain) was obtained from a study of blood T cell repertoires in COVID-19. V shed 0 bases and J shed 5 bases, with 11 bases lying between them. The CDR3 loop spans 14 amino acids. Germline V lookup: CDR1 LGHNA, CDR2 YSLEER. Libraries were prepared by immunoSEQ multiplex PCR; TCRdb keeps only in-frame clonotypes and omits some of them. The table includes around 40,000 clones, 88% detected once. The specimen sequenced was peripheral blood. The chain carries TRBV4-3 and TRBJ2-7; tentative D call: TRBD2 (5 bases). The receptor comes from a human donor in a cohort sampled during active COVID-19. The CDR3 sequence: CASSQDFRGNEQYF. CDR3 nucleotides: TGCGCCAGCAGCCAAGATTTCCGGGGAAACGAGCAGTACTTC.